Given below is one T cell receptor (beta chain) in context. Its target is not known. V shed 5 bases and J 0 bases; nucleotides not matched to a gene: 13. Looked up from germline, CDR1 is SGHAT and CDR2 is FQNNGV. The CDR3 is 18 amino acids. This sample is part of a study of shared clonotypes between healthy human individuals. Study at large: A donor's plate count was three for CD4 naive and three for CD4 memory; CD8 naive had two and CD8 memory one. Study conclusions and caveats: Sampling covered nothing but blood. Tissue TCR repertoires likely differ from those found in blood. Generation probabilities of non-shared clonotypes were lower (relative to those shared by all four donors).

The naive CD8 fraction comprised CD45RO-negative cells positively selected for CCR7 and excluded terminally differentiated effector memory CD45RA+ cells. Donation came from healthy HIV-negative adults that had no recent acute infections or vaccinations. Profiling relied on immunoSEQ multiplex PCR, and the TCRdb table lists in-frame clones only, not all of them. The sample gives millions of clones, about 95% of which show up once; about 1.1% is in the top ten. The rearrangement joins TRBV11-2 to TRBJ1-3, with 7 bases lining up with TRBD1. Sequenced input: naive CD8+ T cells sorted from blood. The TCR sequence derives from a man between 18 and 29 years old in good health. The CDR3 reads CASSPEAGTVFSGNTIYF. The CDR3, as DNA: TGTGCCAGCAGCCCTGAAGCCGGGACAGTATTCTCTGGAAACACCATATATTTT.